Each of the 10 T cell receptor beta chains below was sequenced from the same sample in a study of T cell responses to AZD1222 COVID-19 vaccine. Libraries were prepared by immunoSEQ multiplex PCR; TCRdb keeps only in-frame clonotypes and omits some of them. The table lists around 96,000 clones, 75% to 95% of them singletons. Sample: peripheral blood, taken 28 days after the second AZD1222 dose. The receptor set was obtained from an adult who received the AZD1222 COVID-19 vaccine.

CDR3 protein: CASSEGLAVNTDTQYF. The CDR3 coding sequence is TGTGCCAGCAGTGAAGGACTAGCGGTAAACACAGATACGCAGTATTTT. The chain employs TRBV2 and TRBJ2-3, with 9 bases fitting TRBD2. Unmatched junction bases numbered 4, after V lost 1 base and J lost 2 bases. CDR3 length: 16 amino acids. Germline CDR1 SNHLY, CDR2 FYNNEI.

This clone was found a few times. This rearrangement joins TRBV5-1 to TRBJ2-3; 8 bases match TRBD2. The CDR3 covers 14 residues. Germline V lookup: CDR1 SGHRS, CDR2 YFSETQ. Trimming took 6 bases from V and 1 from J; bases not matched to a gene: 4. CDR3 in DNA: TGCGCCAGCACCCAGACTAGCGGCACAGATACGCAGTATTTT. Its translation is CASTQTSGTDTQYF.

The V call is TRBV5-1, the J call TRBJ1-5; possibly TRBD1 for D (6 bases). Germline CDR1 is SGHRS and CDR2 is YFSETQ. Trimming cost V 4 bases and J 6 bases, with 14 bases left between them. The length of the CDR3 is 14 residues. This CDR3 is CASSPRGGLQPQHF. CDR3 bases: TGCGCCAGCAGCCCCCGGGGGGGGCTTCAGCCCCAGCATTTT.

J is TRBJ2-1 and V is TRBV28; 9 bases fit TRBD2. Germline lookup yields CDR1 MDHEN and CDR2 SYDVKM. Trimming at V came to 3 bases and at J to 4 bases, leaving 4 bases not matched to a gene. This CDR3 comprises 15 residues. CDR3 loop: CASSFGLAGYNEQFF. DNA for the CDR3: TGTGCCAGCAGTTTTGGGCTAGCGGGGTACAATGAGCAGTTCTTC.

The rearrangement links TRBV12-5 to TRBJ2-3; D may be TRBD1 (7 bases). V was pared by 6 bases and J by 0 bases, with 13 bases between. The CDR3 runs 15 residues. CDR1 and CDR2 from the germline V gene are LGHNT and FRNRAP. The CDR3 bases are TGTGCTAGTGGGGGGGGACAGACAAGCACAGATACGCAGTATTTT. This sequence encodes CASGGGQTSTDTQYF.

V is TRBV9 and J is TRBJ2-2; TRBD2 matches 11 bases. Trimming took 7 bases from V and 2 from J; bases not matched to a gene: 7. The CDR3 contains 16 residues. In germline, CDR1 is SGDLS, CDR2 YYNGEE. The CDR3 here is CASSPGTSGNTGELFF. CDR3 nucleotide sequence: TGTGCCAGCTCCCCCGGGACTAGCGGAAACACCGGGGAGCTGTTTTTT.

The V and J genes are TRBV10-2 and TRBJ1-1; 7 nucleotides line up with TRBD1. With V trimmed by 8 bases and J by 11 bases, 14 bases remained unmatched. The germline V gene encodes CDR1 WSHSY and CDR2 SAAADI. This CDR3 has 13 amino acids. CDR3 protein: CASRGGGGEHAFF. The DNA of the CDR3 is TGCGCCAGCCGCGGGGGAGGGGGCGAACATGCTTTCTTT.

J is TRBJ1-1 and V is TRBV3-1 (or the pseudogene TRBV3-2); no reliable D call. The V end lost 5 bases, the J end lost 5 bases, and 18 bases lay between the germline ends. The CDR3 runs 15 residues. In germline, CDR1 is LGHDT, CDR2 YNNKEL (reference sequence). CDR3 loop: CASSEGPLGWTEAFF. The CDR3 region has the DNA TGTGCCAGCAGCGAGGGCCCCCTCGGGTGGACTGAAGCTTTCTTT.

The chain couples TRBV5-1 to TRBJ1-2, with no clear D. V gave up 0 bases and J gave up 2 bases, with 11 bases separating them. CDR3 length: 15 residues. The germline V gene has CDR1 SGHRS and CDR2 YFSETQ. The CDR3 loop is CASSLVEGGNYGYTF. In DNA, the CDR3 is TGCGCCAGCAGCTTGGTAGAGGGTGGCAACTATGGCTACACCTTC.

Written as DNA, the CDR3 is TGTGCCAGCAGCTCGCCCCCTTGGGGGGTTTGGTCAAGGGGGGAGCAGTACTTC. This codes for CASSSPPWGVWSRGEQYF. The gene calls are TRBV7-8 and TRBJ2-7; D tentatively fits TRBD1 or TRBD2 (6 bases each). Per the germline V gene, CDR1 is SGHVS and CDR2 is FQNEAQ. The CDR3 is 18 residues long. The V gene lost 4 bases and the J gene lost 7 bases, with 29 bases spanning the gap.